One and the same sample provided the 15 T cell receptor beta chains below, sequenced in a study of cytomegalovirus exposure and HLA in healthy donors. The study ran its PCR with 60 Vbeta and 13 Jbeta primers. Profiling relied on immunoSEQ multiplex PCR, and the TCRdb table lists in-frame clones only, not all of them. The data hold fewer than 120,000 clones, with approximately 80% observed a single time. The sequenced material came from PBMCs. Receptors originate from a woman aged 55-70 years in good health and CMV-seropositive.

The V gene is TRBV4-2, the J gene TRBJ2-5, with 10 bases that match TRBD2. V lost 1 base, J lost 2 bases, and 13 bases stayed unmatched. Germline CDR1 reads LGHNA; CDR2 reads YNFKEQ. The CDR3 has 19 residues. CDR3 region: CASSQGLGAGGSGQETQYF. CDR3 sequence (DNA): TGTGCCAGCAGCCAAGGGTTAGGAGCGGGAGGGTCGGGACAAGAGACCCAGTACTTC.

V and J are TRBV18 and TRBJ2-3; 7 nucleotides match TRBD2. The CDR3 contains 14 residues. Germline V gene data show CDR1 as KGHSH and CDR2 as LQKENI. The J segment lost 2 bases and the V segment lost 3 bases, leaving 2 bases of the junction unmatched. The CDR3 spells CASSPGGITDTQYF. The CDR3 DNA follows: TGTGCCAGCTCACCGGGAGGGATCACAGATACGCAGTATTTT. The full variable domain, its missing parts supplied by reference TRBV18 and TRBJ2-3, is NAGVMQNPRHLVRRRGQEARLRCSPMKGHSHVYWYRQLPEEGLKFMVYLQKENIIDESGMPKERFSAEFPKEGPSILRIQQVVRGDSAAYFCASSPGGITDTQYFGPGTRLTVL.

CDR3 bases: TGTGCCAGCAGCTTAGCCCTGGACAGTTGGCAAGAGACCCAGTACTTC. It encodes CASSLALDSWQETQYF. V and J are TRBV11-2 and TRBJ2-5; D possibly corresponds to TRBD1 (6 bases). Trimming took 1 base from V and 2 from J, leaving 14 bases between them. CDR1 is SGHAT and CDR2 is FQNNGV in the germline V gene. The CDR3 runs to 16 residues.

The chain recombines TRBV27 with TRBJ2-5, with TRBD2 matching 9 bases. The V and J ends lost 5 bases and 5 bases, in that order; junction bases with no gene match: 15. Germline loops: CDR1 MNHEY, CDR2 SMNVEV (reference sequence). This CDR3 spans 17 amino acids. CDR3 residues: CASSTGQGLARMETQYF. CDR3 in DNA: TGTGCCAGCAGTACCGGCCAGGGACTAGCAAGGATGGAGACCCAGTACTTC.

The rearrangement joins TRBV6-5 to TRBJ1-1; D uncertain. Germline V gene lookup returns CDR1 MNHEY and CDR2 SVGAGI. V shed 0 bases and J shed 3 bases, with 14 bases lying between them. The CDR3 covers 16 residues. CDR3 DNA: TGTGCCAGCAGTTACTCCGGGCTACCCGGGGACACTGAAGCTTTCTTT. This encodes CASSYSGLPGDTEAFF.

Written as DNA, the CDR3 is TGTGCCAGCAGCTTTAAAGCTAGCGGGAGTGACGAGCAGTACTTC. This encodes CASSFKASGSDEQYF. This sequence joins TRBV5-4 and TRBJ2-7; 10 bases align to TRBD2. The CDR3 loop spans 15 amino acids. CDR1 and CDR2 from the germline V gene are SGHNT and YYREEE (reference sequence). V dropped 2 bases and J dropped 5; count of bases not matched to a gene: 7. Full variable domain (remainder filled in from reference TRBV5-4 and TRBJ2-7): ETGVTQSPTHLIKTRGQQVTLRCSSQSGHNTVSWYQQALGQGPQFIFQYYREEENGRGNFPPRFSGLQFPNYSSELNVNALELDDSALYLCASSFKASGSDEQYFGPGTRLTVT.

J is TRBJ2-1 and V is TRBV5-1; 9 bases fit TRBD1. The CDR3 contains 13 residues. Germline trimming cut 7 bases from V and 5 bases from J; bases unmatched to any gene: 4. Per germline, CDR1 SGHRS and CDR2 YFSETQ. CDR3 sequence: CASRDRVDNEQFF. The DNA of the CDR3 is TGCGCCAGCCGGGACAGGGTGGACAATGAGCAGTTCTTC.

This clone came up a few times. The chain uses TRBV4-2 and TRBJ1-5; perhaps TRBD1 as D (6 bases). Looked up from germline, CDR1 is LGHNA and CDR2 is YNFKEQ. Between the trimmed V and J ends, which lost 3 bases and 1 base, there was a span of 22 bases. The CDR3 length is 19 residues. CDR3 DNA sequence: TGTGCCAGCAGCCAGGGTAGTTACAGGGAATCGCGAAGCAATCAGCCCCAGCATTTT. Translated, it gives CASSQGSYRESRSNQPQHF.

This clone has just one count. This chain joins TRBV19 and TRBJ1-2; TRBD1 might be the D (5 bases). From germline, CDR1 is LNHDA and CDR2 SQIVND (reference sequence). This CDR3 comprises 14 residues. V was clipped by 8 bases and J by 4 bases, with 17 bases between them. This CDR3 reads CASGEAGYTYGYTF. The CDR3 nucleotides read TGTGCCAGTGGAGAGGCAGGGTATACCTATGGCTACACCTTC.

The V and J genes are TRBV11-1 and TRBJ2-5, with D possibly matching TRBD2 (6 bases). Germline V gene data show CDR1 as SGHAT and CDR2 as FQDESV (reference sequence). CDR3 size: 15 residues. Between the trimmed V and J ends, which lost 4 bases and 4 bases, there was a span of 16 bases. CDR3 amino acids: CASSSRLVGGETQYF. The CDR3 region has the DNA TGTGCCAGCAGCTCACGACTAGTGGGAGGAGAGACCCAGTACTTC.

The chain is built from TRBV19 and TRBJ1-6; 8 nucleotides agree with TRBD1. Germline CDR1 is LNHDA and CDR2 is SQIVND (reference sequence). Trimming took 3 bases from V and 5 from J; bases not matched to a gene: 0. CDR3 length: 14 amino acids. The CDR3 here is CASSMGQDNSPLHF. The CDR3 DNA reads TGTGCCAGTAGTATGGGACAGGATAATTCACCCCTCCACTTT. The full variable domain, completed using reference TRBV19 and TRBJ1-6, is DGGITQSPKYLFRKEGQNVTLSCEQNLNHDAMYWYRQDPGQGLRLIYYSQIVNDFQKGDIAEGYSVSREKKESFPLTVTSAQKNPTAFYLCASSMGQDNSPLHFGNGTRLTVT.

The chain couples TRBV5-1 to TRBJ2-1; D possibly corresponds to TRBD1 (5 bases). The CDR3 sequence is 14 residues long. Trimming stripped 3 bases from V and 5 bases from J, with 12 bases between. Germline assignment: CDR1 SGHRS and CDR2 YFSETQ. The CDR3 DNA reads TGCGCCAGCAGCTATTACCTACAGGACAATGAGCAGTTCTTC. Its protein product is CASSYYLQDNEQFF. Filled out from reference TRBV5-1 and TRBJ2-1, the complete variable domain reads KAGVTQTPRYLIKTRGQQVTLSCSPISGHRSVSWYQQTPGQGLQFLFEYFSETQRNKGNFPGRFSGRQFSNSRSEMNVSTLELGDSALYLCASSYYLQDNEQFFGPGTRLTVL.

The chain couples TRBV21-1 to TRBJ2-1; the table's D gene call, TRBD1, was not cross checked with the DNA. TRBV21-1 is shown as a pseudogene. This CDR3 spans 15 amino acids. CDR3 residues: CASSKDRSSYNEQFF. CDR3 DNA: TGTGCCAGCAGCAAAGACAGGAGCTCCTACAATGAGCAGTTCTTC.

The genes are TRBV18 and TRBJ2-1, with 11 positions matching TRBD2. J was trimmed by 6 bases and V by 0 bases; bases with no gene match: 1. This CDR3 spans 15 amino acids. Per the germline V gene, CDR1 is KGHSH and CDR2 is LQKENI. This CDR3 reads CASSPPTSGTNEQFF. CDR3 bases: TGTGCCAGCTCACCACCGACTAGCGGGACCAATGAGCAGTTCTTC.

This clone is a singleton in its sample. This sequence joins TRBV4-2 and TRBJ2-1; 9 bases align to TRBD2. Germline CDR1 reads LGHNA; CDR2 reads YNFKEQ. The CDR3 covers 19 residues. Trimming took 3 bases from V and 3 from J; bases not matched to a gene: 15. This chain's CDR3 is CASSQTKGTSGRIYNEQFF. CDR3 nucleotides: TGTGCCAGCAGCCAGACTAAAGGAACTAGCGGGCGGATCTACAATGAGCAGTTCTTC.